A single sample gave rise to the 25 T cell receptor beta chains below, sequenced in a study of T cells in localized non-small cell lung cancer. Clones were sequenced by immunoSEQ multiplex PCR, and TCRdb holds only the in-frame ones, with some missing. In the table there are approximately 3,500 clones, about 31% of which are singletons. The sequenced sample was lung tumor tissue, obtained before any cancer treatment. These TCRs come from a male donor aged 60 or over with stage I lung adenocarcinoma.

A few counts support this clone. CDR3 nucleotides: TGTGCCAGCTCACCGCAAAGCCAGGGGGCCAATGAAAAACTGTTTTTT. It yields the protein CASSPQSQGANEKLFF. This chain uses TRBV18 with TRBJ1-4, with TRBD1 identical over 8 bases. The V gene end was trimmed by 3 bases and the J gene end by 5 bases; junction bases not matched to a gene: 8. The CDR3 has 16 amino acids. Germline V gene sequence: CDR1 KGHSH, CDR2 LQKENI. Filled out from reference TRBV18 and TRBJ1-4, the complete variable domain reads NAGVMQNPRHLVRRRGQEARLRCSPMKGHSHVYWYRQLPEEGLKFMVYLQKENIIDESGMPKERFSAEFPKEGPSILRIQQVVRGDSAAYFCASSPQSQGANEKLFFGSGTQLSVL.

This clone was counted a few times. The chain joins TRBV28 to TRBJ2-5; 10 nucleotides align to TRBD1. Germline V lookup: CDR1 MDHEN, CDR2 SYDVKM. V trimming: 3 bases; J trimming: 5 bases; junction bases outside the gene matches: 12. The CDR3 consists of 17 residues. The CDR3 DNA reads TGTGCCAGCAGTTTCGGTGGGACAGGGGCCAGGTGGGAGACCCAGTACTTC. Its protein product is CASSFGGTGARWETQYF.

This clone qualifies as large (0.1 to 1%). V and J are TRBV15 and TRBJ2-3; 7 bases align to TRBD2. V lost 3 bases and J lost 4; bases outside the gene matches: 7. CDR3 length: 15 residues. Germline V gene lookup returns CDR1 LNHNV and CDR2 YYDKDF (reference sequence). This CDR3 reads CATSSPASGADTQYF. As DNA, the CDR3 is TGTGCCACCAGCAGTCCTGCTAGCGGAGCAGATACGCAGTATTTT. The full variable domain, completed using reference TRBV15 and TRBJ2-3, is DAMVIQNPRYQVTQFGKPVTLSCSQTLNHNVMYWYQQKSSQAPKLLFHYYDKDFNNEADTPDNFQSRRPNTSFCFLDIRSPGLGDTAMYLCATSSPASGADTQYFGPGTRLTVL.

This chain uses TRBV10-2 with TRBJ1-1; D possibly corresponds to TRBD1 (5 bases). Trimming pared 2 bases from V and 7 bases from J, leaving 11 bases between. Germline V lookup: CDR1 WSHSY, CDR2 SAAADI. This CDR3 spans 13 amino acids. The CDR3 DNA reads TGCGCCAGCAGTGAGAGGGGCATTGGTGAAGCTTTCTTT. Encoded protein: CASSERGIGEAFF.

The V gene is TRBV30, the J gene TRBJ2-7; 10 positions agree with TRBD2. Germline CDR1 GTSNPN, CDR2 SVGIG (reference sequence). The CDR3 length is 12 residues. V trimming: 3 bases; J trimming: 13 bases; junction bases outside the gene matches: 9. The CDR3 DNA is TGTGCCTGGAGCGCAGGGGGGACTAGCGAATACTTC. This codes for CAWSAGGTSEYF.

This clone was seen more than once but under ten times. This chain joins TRBV6-8 and TRBJ2-7; the D gene is possibly TRBD1 (6 bases). The germline V gene has CDR1 MNHGY and CDR2 SAAAGT. Trimming stripped 2 bases from V and 0 bases from J, with 14 bases between. The CDR3 has 16 residues. The CDR3 protein is CASSYPQGRSSYEQYF. The CDR3 nucleotides read TGTGCCAGCAGTTACCCACAGGGCCGGAGCTCCTACGAGCAGTACTTC.

V is TRBV7-5 and J is TRBJ1-3; the DNA was not used to check the table's D call, TRBD1. TRBV7-5 is tagged as a pseudogene. CDR3 size: 15 residues. This CDR3 is CASSQGGLGGNTIYF. As DNA, the CDR3 is TGTGCCAGCAGCCAAGGGGGCCTAGGGGGAAACACCATATATTTT.

This clone is judged medium-sized. V usage is TRBV6-8 and J usage is TRBJ2-3, with TRBD1 matching 10 bases. V trimming: 4 bases; J trimming: 1 base; junction bases outside the gene matches: 5. Germline CDR1 and CDR2: MNHGY and SAAAGT. This CDR3 is 16 amino acids long. The chain's CDR3 is CASSSQTGGGTDTQYF. The CDR3, as DNA: TGTGCCAGCAGTTCCCAGACAGGGGGCGGCACAGATACGCAGTATTTT.

This clone ranks as medium-sized (0.01 to 0.1%). V and J are TRBV6-8 and TRBJ1-1; the D gene is possibly TRBD1 (6 bases). This CDR3 is 13 amino acids long. Per the germline V gene, CDR1 is MNHGY and CDR2 is SAAAGT. V was pared by 7 bases and J by 5 bases, with 14 bases between. Here the CDR3 reads CASTQQGWTEAFF. The DNA of the CDR3 is TGTGCCAGCACCCAACAGGGTTGGACTGAAGCTTTCTTT.

V is TRBV12-5 and J is TRBJ2-2, with D unclear. The V gene lost 2 bases and the J gene lost 5 bases, with 6 bases spanning the gap. The CDR3 length is 13 residues. The V gene's germline CDR1 is LGHNT and CDR2 FRNRAP. The CDR3 DNA follows: TGTGCTAGTGGTTTGATAGTAACCGGGGAGCTGTTTTTT. Its protein product is CASGLIVTGELFF.

Concerning this clone itself: A read error may account for a junction end that differs from germline. The chain has TRBV10-3 and TRBJ2-3; the match to TRBD1 covers 7 bases. Germline V lookup: CDR1 ENHRY, CDR2 SYGVKD. The CDR3 runs 15 residues. The CDR3 region has the DNA TGTGCCAGCAGTGAGCCGACAGGGAGCTCAGATACGCAGTATTTT. It yields the protein CASSEPTGSSDTQYF.

This clone has only a few counts. The chain employs TRBV9 and TRBJ1-2; 8 nucleotides agree with TRBD1. The germline V gene encodes CDR1 SGDLS and CDR2 YYNGEE. The CDR3 contains 14 residues. J was trimmed by 4 bases and V by 0 bases; bases with no gene match: 2. CDR3: CASSVVDRGYGYTF. The CDR3 DNA is TGTGCCAGCAGCGTAGTAGACAGGGGCTATGGCTACACCTTC.

This clone is medium-sized (0.01 to 0.1%) within its sample. The rearrangement joins TRBV6-1 to TRBJ2-7, with 8 bases aligning to TRBD1. After removal of 1 base from V and 5 bases from J, the junction contained 16 bases not matched to a gene. The CDR3 consists of 18 residues. From germline, CDR1 is MNHNS and CDR2 SASEGT. CDR3 sequence (DNA): TGTGCCAGCAGTGAAGAAGGTCCCCTAGGACAGGGCCTAAACGAGCAGTACTTC. As protein: CASSEEGPLGQGLNEQYF.

This clone qualifies as medium-sized (0.01 to 0.1%). The chain carries TRBV6-8 and TRBJ2-3; 7 bases are shared with TRBD2. Germline CDR1 and CDR2: MNHGY and SAAAGT. V dropped 7 bases and J dropped 0; count of bases not matched to a gene: 4. There are 14 residues in the CDR3. The CDR3 protein is CASKNSGSTDTQYF. The CDR3 DNA follows: TGTGCCAGCAAAAATAGCGGGAGCACAGATACGCAGTATTTT.

V usage is TRBV19 and J usage is TRBJ1-1; D not resolved. Germline CDR1 is LNHDA and CDR2 is SQIVND (reference sequence). V was cut by 5 bases and J by 6 bases, with 13 bases left in between. This CDR3 contains 13 residues. The CDR3 sequence is CASSWRSGPEAFF. In DNA, the CDR3 is TGTGCCAGTAGTTGGCGATCGGGCCCTGAAGCTTTCTTT.

V and J are TRBV19 and TRBJ2-5, with 15 bases that match TRBD2. The CDR3 is 15 amino acids. Germline-derived CDR1 and CDR2 are LNHDA and SQIVND (reference sequence). The V segment lost 6 bases and the J segment 4 bases; nucleotides outside the gene matches: 3. CDR3 loop: CASSGTSGRLETQYF. The CDR3 nucleotides read TGTGCCAGTAGCGGGACTAGCGGGAGGTTAGAGACCCAGTACTTC.

V is TRBV5-1 and J is TRBJ1-1, with a possible D match to TRBD1 (5 bases). Per germline, CDR1 SGHRS and CDR2 YFSETQ. Between the trimmed V and J ends, which lost 4 bases and 1 base, there was a span of 14 bases. The CDR3 extends over 15 amino acids. CDR3 sequence: CASSPARQGNTEAFF. CDR3 sequence (DNA): TGCGCCAGCAGCCCAGCAAGGCAGGGGAACACTGAAGCTTTCTTT. Combining the CDR3 with reference TRBV5-1 and TRBJ1-1 gives the whole variable domain KAGVTQTPRYLIKTRGQQVTLSCSPISGHRSVSWYQQTPGQGLQFLFEYFSETQRNKGNFPGRFSGRQFSNSRSEMNVSTLELGDSALYLCASSPARQGNTEAFFGQGTRLTVV.

This sequence joins TRBV14 and TRBJ2-7, with TRBD2 matching 13 bases. The V gene end was trimmed by 0 bases and the J gene end by 0 bases; junction bases not matched to a gene: 17. The CDR3 sequence is 22 residues long. Germline-derived CDR1 and CDR2 are SGHDN and FVKESK. The chain's CDR3 is CASSQENNGRTSGSLFSYEQYF. The CDR3 region has the DNA TGTGCCAGCAGCCAAGAAAACAATGGTCGGACTAGCGGGAGCCTCTTCTCCTACGAGCAGTACTTC.

This clone is judged medium-sized. This chain joins TRBV29-1 and TRBJ1-6; 7 bases are shared with TRBD1. The CDR3 is made up of 13 amino acids. The junction had 7 bases not matched to a gene; V was cut back by 4 bases and J by 10 bases. Germline V lookup: CDR1 SQVTM, CDR2 ANQGSEA. In DNA, the CDR3 is TGCAGCGTTGGTGAGGGGGCAGGATCACCCCTCCACTTT. Translated: CSVGEGAGSPLHF.

V gene TRBV11-3 combines with J gene TRBJ1-6, with D possibly matching TRBD1 (6 bases). CDR1 and CDR2 from the germline V gene are SGHNT and YENEEA. V shed 4 bases and J shed 7 bases, with 17 bases lying between them. The CDR3 covers 16 residues. CDR3 in DNA: TGTGCCAGCAGCTCCCGTGGGCAGGGGTACAATTCACCCCTCCACTTT. It is translated as CASSSRGQGYNSPLHF.

The chain joins TRBV11-3 to TRBJ2-7; possibly TRBD2 for D (5 bases). V lost 0 bases to trimming and J lost 9 bases, with 15 bases between them. CDR3 length: 14 residues. Germline V gene data show CDR1 as SGHNT and CDR2 as YENEEA. CDR3 amino acids: CASSLEPSYDGQYF. The CDR3 DNA reads TGTGCCAGCAGCTTAGAGCCTAGCTATGACGGGCAGTACTTC.

This clone was seen more than once but under ten times. The chain combines TRBV9 with TRBJ2-5, with 7 positions matching TRBD1. The CDR3 contains 13 residues. CDR1 and CDR2 (germline): SGDLS, YYNGEE. V lost 3 bases and J lost 7; bases outside the gene matches: 6. CDR3 bases: TGTGCCAGCAGCGCGACAGGGCCAGGGACCCAGTACTTC. It specifies CASSATGPGTQYF.

This clone was observed a few times. The J gene is TRBJ1-6, the V gene TRBV30; D unresolved. Germline CDR1 GTSNPN, CDR2 SVGIG (reference sequence). Trimming left V 4 bases short and J 10 bases short, with 8 bases between. This CDR3 is 11 amino acids long. The CDR3 sequence: CAWTKGSPLHF. CDR3 nucleotides: TGTGCCTGGACTAAGGGCTCACCCCTCCACTTT.

The V and J genes are TRBV10-2 and TRBJ2-2; D uncertain. CDR1 and CDR2 (germline): WSHSY, SAAADI. Between the trimmed V and J ends, which lost 2 bases and 2 bases, there was a span of 3 bases. The CDR3 length is 13 residues. The CDR3 sequence is CASSEDNTGELFF. The CDR3 DNA sequence: TGCGCCAGCAGTGAGGACAACACCGGGGAGCTGTTTTTT.

V is TRBV18 and J is TRBJ2-1, with TRBD2 as a possible D gene (5 bases). Trimming left V 2 bases short and J 9 bases short, with 20 bases between. The CDR3 is 16 residues long. Germline V lookup: CDR1 KGHSH, CDR2 LQKENI. CDR3 nucleotides: TGTGCCAGCTCACCAAATCTAGCTTTGGGGTTAGGTGAGCAGTTCTTC. Translating it yields CASSPNLALGLGEQFF.